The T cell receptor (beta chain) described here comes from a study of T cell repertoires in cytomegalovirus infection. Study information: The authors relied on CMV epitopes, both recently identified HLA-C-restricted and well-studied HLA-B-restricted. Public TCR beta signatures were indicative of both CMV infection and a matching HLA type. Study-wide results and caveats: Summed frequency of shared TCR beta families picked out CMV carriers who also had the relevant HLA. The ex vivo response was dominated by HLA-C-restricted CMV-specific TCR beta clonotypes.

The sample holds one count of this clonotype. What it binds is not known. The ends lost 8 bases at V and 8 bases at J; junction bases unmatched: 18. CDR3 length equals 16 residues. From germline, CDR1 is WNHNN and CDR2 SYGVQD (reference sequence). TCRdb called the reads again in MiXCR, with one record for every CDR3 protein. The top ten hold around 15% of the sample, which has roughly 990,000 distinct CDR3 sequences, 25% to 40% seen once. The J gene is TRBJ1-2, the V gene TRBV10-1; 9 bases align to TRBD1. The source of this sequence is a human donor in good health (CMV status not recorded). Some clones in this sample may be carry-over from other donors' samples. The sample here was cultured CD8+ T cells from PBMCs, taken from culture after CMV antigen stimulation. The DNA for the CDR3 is TGCGCCAGCTGGGGACAGGGAGATTCTGGATCGTGGGGCTACACCTTC. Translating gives CASWGQGDSGSWGYTF.